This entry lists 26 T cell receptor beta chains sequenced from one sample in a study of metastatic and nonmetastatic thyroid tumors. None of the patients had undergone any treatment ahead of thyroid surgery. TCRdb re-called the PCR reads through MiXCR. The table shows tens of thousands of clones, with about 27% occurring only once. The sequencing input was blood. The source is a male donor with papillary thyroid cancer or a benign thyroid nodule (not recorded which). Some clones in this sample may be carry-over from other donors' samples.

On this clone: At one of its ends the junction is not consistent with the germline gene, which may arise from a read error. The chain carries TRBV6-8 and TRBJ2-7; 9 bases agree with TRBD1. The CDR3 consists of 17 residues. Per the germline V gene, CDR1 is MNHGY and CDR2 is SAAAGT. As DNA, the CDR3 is TGTGCCAGCAGCACCACCCTGACGACAGGGGGTATATACGAGCATTACTTT. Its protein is CASSTTLTTGGIYEHYF.

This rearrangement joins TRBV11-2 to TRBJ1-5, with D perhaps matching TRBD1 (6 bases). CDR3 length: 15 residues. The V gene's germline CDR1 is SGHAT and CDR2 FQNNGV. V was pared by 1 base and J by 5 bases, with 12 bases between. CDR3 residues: CASSLVTGGDQPQHF. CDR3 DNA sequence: TGTGCCAGCAGCTTAGTGACAGGAGGGGATCAGCCCCAGCATTTT.

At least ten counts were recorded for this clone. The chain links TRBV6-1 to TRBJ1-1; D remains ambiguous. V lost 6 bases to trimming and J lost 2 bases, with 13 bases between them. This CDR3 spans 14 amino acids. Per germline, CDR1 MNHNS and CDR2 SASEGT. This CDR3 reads CASSRRHLNTEAFF. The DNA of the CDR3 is TGTGCCAGCAGCCGAAGACACCTAAACACTGAAGCTTTCTTT.

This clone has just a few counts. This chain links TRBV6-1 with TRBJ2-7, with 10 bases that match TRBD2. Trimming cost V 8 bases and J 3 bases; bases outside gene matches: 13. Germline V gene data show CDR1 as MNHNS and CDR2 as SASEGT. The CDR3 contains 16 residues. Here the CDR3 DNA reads TGTGCCAGCCTACGCGGAACTAGCGGGGCCGTCTACGAGCAGTACTTC. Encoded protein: CASLRGTSGAVYEQYF.

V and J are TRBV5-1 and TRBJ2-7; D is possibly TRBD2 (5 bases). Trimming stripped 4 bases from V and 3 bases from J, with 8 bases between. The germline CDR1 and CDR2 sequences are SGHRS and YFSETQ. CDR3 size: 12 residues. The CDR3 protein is CASSLRGYEQYF. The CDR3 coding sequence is TGCGCCAGCAGCCTCCGGGGCTACGAGCAGTACTTC.

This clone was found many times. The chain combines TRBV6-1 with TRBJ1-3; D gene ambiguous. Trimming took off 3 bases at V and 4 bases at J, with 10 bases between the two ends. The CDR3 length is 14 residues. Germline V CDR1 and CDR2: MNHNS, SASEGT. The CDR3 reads CASSEWQLGNTIYF. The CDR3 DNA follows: TGTGCCAGCAGTGAGTGGCAGCTGGGAAACACCATATATTTT.

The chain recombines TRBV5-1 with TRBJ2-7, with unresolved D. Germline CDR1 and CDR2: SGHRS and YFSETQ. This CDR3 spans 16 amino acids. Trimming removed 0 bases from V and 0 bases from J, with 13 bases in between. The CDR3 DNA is TGCGCCAGCAGCTTGGCTTGGCCAGGAAGCTCCTACGAGCAGTACTTC. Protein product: CASSLAWPGSSYEQYF.

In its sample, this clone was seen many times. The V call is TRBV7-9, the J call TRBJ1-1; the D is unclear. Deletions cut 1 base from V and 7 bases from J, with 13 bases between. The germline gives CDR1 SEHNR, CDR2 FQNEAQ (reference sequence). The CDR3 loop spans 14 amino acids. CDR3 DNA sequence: TGTGCCAGCAGCTTAGAAGGATTTAGAATTGAAGCTTTCTTT. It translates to CASSLEGFRIEAFF.

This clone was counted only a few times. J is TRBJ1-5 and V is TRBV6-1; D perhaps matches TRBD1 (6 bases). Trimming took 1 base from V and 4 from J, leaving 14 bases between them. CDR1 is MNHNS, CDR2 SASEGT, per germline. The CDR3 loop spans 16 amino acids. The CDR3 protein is CASSEDGGQGNQPQHF. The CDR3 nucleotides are TGTGCCAGCAGTGAAGATGGGGGGCAGGGGAATCAGCCCCAGCATTTT.

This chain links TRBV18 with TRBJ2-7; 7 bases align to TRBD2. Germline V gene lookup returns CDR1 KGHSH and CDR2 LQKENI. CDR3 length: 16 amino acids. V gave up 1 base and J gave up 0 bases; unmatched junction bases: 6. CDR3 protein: CASSPLRGGTSYEQYF. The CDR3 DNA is TGTGCCAGCTCACCACTACGGGGAGGGACCTCCTACGAGCAGTACTTC.

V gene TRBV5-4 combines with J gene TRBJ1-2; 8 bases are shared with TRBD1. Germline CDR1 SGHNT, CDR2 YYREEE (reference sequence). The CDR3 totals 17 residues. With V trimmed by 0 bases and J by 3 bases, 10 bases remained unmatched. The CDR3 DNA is TGTGCCAGCAGCTTGGTGTTGAGCCAGGGGGCAGACTATGGCTACACCTTC. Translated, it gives CASSLVLSQGADYGYTF.

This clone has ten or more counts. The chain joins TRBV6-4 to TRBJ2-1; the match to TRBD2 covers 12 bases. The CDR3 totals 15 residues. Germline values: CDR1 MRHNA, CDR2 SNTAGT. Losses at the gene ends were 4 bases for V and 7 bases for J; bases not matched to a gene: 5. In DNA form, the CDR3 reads TGTGCCAGCAGTGGACTAGCGGGAGCTGGTAATGAGCAGTTCTTC. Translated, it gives CASSGLAGAGNEQFF.

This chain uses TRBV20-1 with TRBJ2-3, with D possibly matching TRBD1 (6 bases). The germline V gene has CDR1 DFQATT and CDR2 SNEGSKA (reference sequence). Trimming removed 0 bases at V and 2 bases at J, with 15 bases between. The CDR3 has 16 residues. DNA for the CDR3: TGCAGTGCTAGAGATCCCGGGAAGGGGGACACAGATACGCAGTATTTT. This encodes CSARDPGKGDTDTQYF.

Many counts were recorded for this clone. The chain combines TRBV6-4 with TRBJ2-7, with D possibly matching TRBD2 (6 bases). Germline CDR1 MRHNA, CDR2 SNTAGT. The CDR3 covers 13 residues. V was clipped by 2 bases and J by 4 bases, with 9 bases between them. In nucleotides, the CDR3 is TGTGCCAGCAGTGACACTAGCACTTACGAGCAGTACGTC. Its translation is CASSDTSTYEQYV.

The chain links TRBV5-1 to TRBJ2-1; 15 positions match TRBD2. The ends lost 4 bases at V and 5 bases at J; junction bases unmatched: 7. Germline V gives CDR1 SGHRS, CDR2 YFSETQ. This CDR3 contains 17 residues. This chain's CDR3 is CASSRGLAGGGDNEQFF. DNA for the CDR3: TGCGCCAGCAGCCGCGGACTAGCGGGAGGGGGGGACAATGAGCAGTTCTTC.

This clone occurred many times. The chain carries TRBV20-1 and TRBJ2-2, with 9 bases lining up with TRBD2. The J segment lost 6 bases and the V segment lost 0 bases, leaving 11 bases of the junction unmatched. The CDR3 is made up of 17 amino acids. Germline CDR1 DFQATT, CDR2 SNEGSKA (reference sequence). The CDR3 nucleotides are TGCAGTGCTAGAGATCCCCGGGCGGGAGGGCGGGCCGGGGAGCTGTTTTTT. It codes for CSARDPRAGGRAGELFF.

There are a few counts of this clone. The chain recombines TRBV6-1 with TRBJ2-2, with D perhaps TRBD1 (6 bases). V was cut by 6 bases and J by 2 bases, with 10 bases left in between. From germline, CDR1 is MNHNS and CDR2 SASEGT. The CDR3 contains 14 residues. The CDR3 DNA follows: TGTGCCAGCAGCCTGGGACACAACACCGGGGAGCTGTTTTTT. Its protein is CASSLGHNTGELFF.

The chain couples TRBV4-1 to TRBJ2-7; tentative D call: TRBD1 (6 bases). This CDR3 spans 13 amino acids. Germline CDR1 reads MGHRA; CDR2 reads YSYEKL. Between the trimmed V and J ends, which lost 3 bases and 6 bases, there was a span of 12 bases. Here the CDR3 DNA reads TGCGCCAGCAGCCACCCCATCAGGGGCGAGCAGTACTTC. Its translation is CASSHPIRGEQYF.

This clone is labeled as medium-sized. The CDR3 DNA reads as TGTGCCAGCAGGAGTAGCGGTTCGTCCTACAATGAGCAGTTCTTC. Its translation is CASRSSGSSYNEQFF. J is TRBJ2-1 and V is TRBV2; a weak D match, TRBD2 (6 bases). Trimming pared 6 bases from V and 1 base from J, leaving 13 bases between. This CDR3 has 15 residues. CDR1 is SNHLY, CDR2 FYNNEI, per germline.

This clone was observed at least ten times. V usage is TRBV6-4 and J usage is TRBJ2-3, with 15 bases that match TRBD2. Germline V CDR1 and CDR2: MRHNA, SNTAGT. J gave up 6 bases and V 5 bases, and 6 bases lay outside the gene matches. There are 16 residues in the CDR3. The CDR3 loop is CASSNGLAGGYDTQYF. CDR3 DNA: TGTGCCAGCAGTAACGGACTAGCGGGAGGGTACGATACGCAGTATTTT.

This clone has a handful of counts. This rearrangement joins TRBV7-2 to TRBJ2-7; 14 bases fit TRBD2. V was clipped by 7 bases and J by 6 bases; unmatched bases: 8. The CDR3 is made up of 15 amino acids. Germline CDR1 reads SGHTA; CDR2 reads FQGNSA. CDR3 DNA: TGTGCCAGCACAGGACTAGCGGGAGGCGGTTCCGAGCAGTACTTC. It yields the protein CASTGLAGGGSEQYF.

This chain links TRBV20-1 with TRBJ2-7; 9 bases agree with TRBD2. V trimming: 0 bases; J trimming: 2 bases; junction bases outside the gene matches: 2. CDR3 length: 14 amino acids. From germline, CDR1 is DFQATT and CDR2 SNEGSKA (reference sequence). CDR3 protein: CSAREASGAYEQYF. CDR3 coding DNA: TGCAGTGCTAGAGAGGCTAGCGGGGCCTACGAGCAGTACTTC.

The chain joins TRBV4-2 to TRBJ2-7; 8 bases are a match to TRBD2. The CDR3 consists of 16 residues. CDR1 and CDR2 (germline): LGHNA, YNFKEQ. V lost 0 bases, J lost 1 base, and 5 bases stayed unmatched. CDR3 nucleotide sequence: TGTGCCAGCAGCCAAGAAGCGGGAGTGCAATCCTACGAGCAGTACTTC. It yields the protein CASSQEAGVQSYEQYF.

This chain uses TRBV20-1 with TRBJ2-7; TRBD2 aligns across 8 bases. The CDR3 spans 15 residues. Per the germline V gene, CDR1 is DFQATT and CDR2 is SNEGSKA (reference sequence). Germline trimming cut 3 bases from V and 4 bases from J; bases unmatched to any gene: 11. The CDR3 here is CSASGWLAGGYEQYF. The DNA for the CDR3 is TGCAGTGCTAGCGGGTGGCTAGCGGGCGGGTACGAGCAGTACTTC.

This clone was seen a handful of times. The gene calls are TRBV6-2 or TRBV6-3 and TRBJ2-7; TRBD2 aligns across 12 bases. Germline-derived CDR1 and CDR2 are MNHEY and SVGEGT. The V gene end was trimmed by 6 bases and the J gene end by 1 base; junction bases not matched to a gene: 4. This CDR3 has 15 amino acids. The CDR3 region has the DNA TGTGCCAGCAGAAGACTAGCGGGAGAGTCCTACGAGCAGTACTTC. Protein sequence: CASRRLAGESYEQYF.

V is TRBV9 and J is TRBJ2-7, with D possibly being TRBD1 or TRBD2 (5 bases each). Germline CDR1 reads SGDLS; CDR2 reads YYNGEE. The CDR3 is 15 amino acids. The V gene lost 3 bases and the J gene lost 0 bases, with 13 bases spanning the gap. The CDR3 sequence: CASSAQGPSSYEQYF. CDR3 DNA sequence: TGTGCCAGCAGCGCTCAGGGACCCAGCTCCTACGAGCAGTACTTC. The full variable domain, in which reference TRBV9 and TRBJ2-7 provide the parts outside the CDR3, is DSGVTQTPKHLITATGQRVTLRCSPRSGDLSVYWYQQSLDQGLQFLIQYYNGEERAKGNILERFSAQQFPDLHSELNLSSLELGDSALYFCASSAQGPSSYEQYFGPGTRLTVT.